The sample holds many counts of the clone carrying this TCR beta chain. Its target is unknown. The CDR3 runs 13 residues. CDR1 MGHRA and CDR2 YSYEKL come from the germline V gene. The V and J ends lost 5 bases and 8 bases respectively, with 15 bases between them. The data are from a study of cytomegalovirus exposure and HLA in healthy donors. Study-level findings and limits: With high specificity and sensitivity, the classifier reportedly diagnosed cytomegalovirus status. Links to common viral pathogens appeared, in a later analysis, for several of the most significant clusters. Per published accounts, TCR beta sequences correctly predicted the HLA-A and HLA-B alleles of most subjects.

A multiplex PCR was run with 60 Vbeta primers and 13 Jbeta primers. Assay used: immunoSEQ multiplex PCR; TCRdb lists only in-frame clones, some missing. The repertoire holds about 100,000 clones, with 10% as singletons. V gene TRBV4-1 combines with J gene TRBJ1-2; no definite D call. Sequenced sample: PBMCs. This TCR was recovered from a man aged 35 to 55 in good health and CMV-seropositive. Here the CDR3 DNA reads TGCGCCAGCAGCGGGTACACCGCGGGGGGCTACACCTTC. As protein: CASSGYTAGGYTF.